This record looks at one TCR beta chain sequence and its context. The antigen remains unidentified. This entry comes from a study of T cell responses to AZD1222 COVID-19 vaccine. The study's findings and limits: Targets within unmutated variant regions were reportedly found for nearly half of spike-specific TCRs. Donors were mostly white British, more females; clonal diversity possibly underestimated. There were repertoire samples only from the period after the peak T cell response.

Here immunoSEQ multiplex PCR was the method, and the copy in TCRdb shows in-frame clones only, minus some. Of more than 75,000 clones in the sample, around 89% are singletons; the top ten hold roughly 7.7%. V shed 6 bases and J shed 6 bases, with 17 bases lying between them. The CDR3 runs to 15 residues. The germline gives CDR1 MDHEN, CDR2 SYDVKM. The sequence was obtained from an adult in good health. The rearrangement links TRBV28 to TRBJ2-2; either TRBD1 or TRBD2 may fit D (5 bases each). This sample comprised peripheral blood, obtained on day 0 of AZD1222 vaccination. CDR3 protein: CASRARPGTSGELFF. CDR3 bases: TGTGCCAGCAGAGCTAGGCCCGGGACGTCCGGGGAGCTGTTTTTT. The whole variable domain, remainder taken from reference TRBV28 and TRBJ2-2, is DVKVTQSSRYLVKRTGEKVFLECVQDMDHENMFWYRQDPGLGLRLIYFSYDVKMKEKGDIPEGYSVSREKKERFSLILESASTNQTSMYLCASRARPGTSGELFFGEGSRLTVL.